The sequence of this TCR beta chain was determined in a study of response to subunit inactivated influenza vaccine. Points from the study as a whole: Authors proposed each seasonal influenza vaccination draws in few new T cells.

TCRdb re-analysed the RT-PCR reads in MiXCR, keeping a single row per CDR3 protein. The table has over 300,000 distinct CDR3 sequences, about a fifth seen once; the top ten hold 9.5% to 13%. A word on this clonotype: Its specificity is unknown.

Trimming stripped 4 bases from V and 3 bases from J, with 16 bases between. This CDR3 is 16 amino acids long. Germline CDR1 SGHKS, CDR2 YYEKEE (reference sequence). The TCR sequence derives from a man between 50 and 69 years old who received an inactivated influenza vaccine. The J gene is TRBJ1-4, the V gene TRBV5-5; no firm D call. This material consisted of PBMCs from blood, taken about 19 months after vaccination. CDR3 sequence reads: CASSANPRAANEKLFF. The CDR3 DNA reads TGTGCCAGCAGCGCTAATCCTCGGGCGGCTAATGAAAAACTGTTTTTT. Variable domain in full (rest from reference TRBV5-5 and TRBJ1-4): DAGVTQSPTHLIKTRGQQVTLRCSPISGHKSVSWYQQVLGQGPQFIFQYYEKEERGRGNFPDRFSARQFPNYSSELNVNALLLGDSALYLCASSANPRAANEKLFFGSGTQLSVL.